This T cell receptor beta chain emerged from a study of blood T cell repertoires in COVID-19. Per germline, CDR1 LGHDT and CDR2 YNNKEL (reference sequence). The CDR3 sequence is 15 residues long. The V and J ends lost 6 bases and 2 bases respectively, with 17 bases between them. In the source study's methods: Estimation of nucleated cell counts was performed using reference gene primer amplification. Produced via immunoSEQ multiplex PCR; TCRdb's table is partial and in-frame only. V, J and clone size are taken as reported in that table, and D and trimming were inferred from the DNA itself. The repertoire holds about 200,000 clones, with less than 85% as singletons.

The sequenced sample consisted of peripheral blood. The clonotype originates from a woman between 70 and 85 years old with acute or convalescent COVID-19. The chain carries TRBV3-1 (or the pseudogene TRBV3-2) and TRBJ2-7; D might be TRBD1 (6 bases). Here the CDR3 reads CASSPGAAPAYEQYF. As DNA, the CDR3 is TGTGCCAGCAGTCCAGGGGCCGCCCCCGCCTACGAGCAGTACTTC.